The clone carrying this T cell receptor beta chain was detected once. This specimen comes from a study of blood T cell repertoires in COVID-19. Study information: Some COVID-19 samples were acute and others convalescent; all came from the United States, Italy and Spain.

How the authors handled the data: Cell counts per sample came from amplifying reference gene primers. The protocol was immunoSEQ multiplex PCR, while the TCRdb copy is restricted to in-frame clones and leaves out a portion. D and trimming were read from the DNA, whereas the V and J calls and clone size are those reported in that table. The sample records roughly 100,000 clones, 80% to 90% being singletons. The sequence came from an older woman with acute or convalescent COVID-19. Source material: peripheral blood.

The CDR3 DNA is TGTGCCAGCAGTTTTTCGTCCCGGCAGGGGACTAGCTTTGGGGATGAGCAGTTCTTC. Translation gives CASSFSSRQGTSFGDEQFF. The gene calls are TRBV6-2 or TRBV6-3 and TRBJ2-1, with 9 positions matching TRBD2. The junction had 21 bases not matched to a gene; V was cut back by 4 bases and J by 8 bases. Per germline, CDR1 MNHEY and CDR2 SVGEGT. The CDR3 covers 19 residues.